These T cell receptor beta chains were read from a single sample in a study of T cells in Graves' hyperthyroidism and ophthalmopathy. TCRdb fed the multiplex PCR reads into MiXCR, producing one record per CDR3 protein. The table has about 55,000 distinct CDR3 sequences, roughly half seen once. Sequences were obtained from blood. The source of these receptors is a woman in her fifties or sixties with Graves' ophthalmopathy. Both conserved end residues are part of each CDR3. The order of the fields is J gene, V gene, D gene, clone size, CDR3 protein, CDR3 DNA. A D gene is named only where the DNA matches it firmly. Rows give clone size only sometimes, using once, few, many, or a class for an expanded clone.

TRBJ2-3 | TRBV29-1 | . | many | CSAKTDSTDTQYF | TGCAGCGCCAAAACCGACAGCACAGATACGCAGTATTTT
TRBJ2-1 | TRBV20-1 | TRBD2 | many | CSARDTGGGNEQFF | TGCAGTGCTAGAGATACGGGGGGGGGGAATGAGCAGTTCTTC
TRBJ2-3 | TRBV4-1 | TRBD2 | many | CASSLWTSDTDTQYF | TGCGCCAGCAGCCTTTGGACTAGCGACACAGATACGCAGTATTTT
TRBJ1-4 | TRBV7-9 | . | . | CASSSPTGGDEKLFF | TGTGCCAGCAGCTCGCCGACGGGGGGCGATGAAAAACTGTTTTTT
TRBJ2-4 | TRBV19 | . | few | CASRDYAKNVQYF | TGTGCCAGTCGTGACTACGCCAAAAACGTTCAGTACTTC
TRBJ1-4 | TRBV6-6 | . | many | CASSYPGTVEKLFF | TGTGCCAGCAGTTACCCCGGGACGGTTGAAAAACTGTTTTTT
TRBJ2-1 | TRBV11-3 | . | . | CASSLGRGKEQFF | TGCGCCAGCAGCTTAGGACGAGGCAAGGAGCAGTTCTTC
TRBJ2-3 | TRBV20-1 | TRBD2 | . | CSSTSGGHTGTQYF | TGCAGTTCTACTAGCGGGGGCCACACAGGTACGCAGTATTTT
TRBJ1-2 | TRBV20-1 | TRBD1 | . | CSARGGRDRGVGGYTF | TGCAGTGCACGGGGGGGAAGGGACAGGGGTGTCGGTGGCTACACCTTC
TRBJ2-1 | TRBV9 | . | . | CASSGGGNNEQFF | TGTGCCAGCAGCGGAGGGGGGAACAATGAGCAGTTCTTC
TRBJ1-6 | TRBV20-1 | . | . | CSARETGIAYSPLHF | TGCAGTGCTAGAGAAACCGGGATCGCTTATTCACCCCTCCACTTT
TRBJ2-5 | TRBV20-1 | TRBD1 | . | CSAAPGQGHQETQYF | TGCAGTGCCGCGCCGGGACAGGGGCACCAAGAGACCCAGTACTTC
TRBJ2-5 | TRBV28 | . | many | CASSSPKEEETQYF | TGTGCCAGCAGTTCGCCCAAGGAAGAAGAGACCCAGTACTTC
TRBJ1-2 | TRBV5-6 | . | few | CASSLSYYGYTF | TGTGCCAGCAGCTTGAGTTACTATGGCTACACCTTC
TRBJ1-6 | TRBV24-1 | . | many | CATSDLQTHGIPRFSYNSPLHF | TGTGCCACCAGTGATTTGCAGACCCACGGTATCCCGCGGTTCTCCTATAATTCACCCCTCCACTTT
TRBJ2-1 | TRBV7-3 | . | many | CASSSSGGQVGEQFF | TGTGCCAGCAGCTCCTCGGGAGGACAGGTTGGCGAGCAGTTCTTC
TRBJ2-7 | TRBV2 | TRBD1 | . | CAARGQGAYEQYF | TGTGCCGCCCGGGGACAGGGGGCCTACGAGCAGTACTTC
TRBJ2-7 | TRBV14 | TRBD1 | many | CASSRDSGEQYF | TGTGCCAGCAGCCGGGACAGCGGCGAGCAGTACTTC
TRBJ2-3 | TRBV20-1 | TRBD2 | . | CSVGSGEFTDTQYF | TGCAGTGTTGGTAGCGGGGAATTCACAGATACGCAGTATTTT
TRBJ2-2 | TRBV5-4 | . | . | CASSLGRHTGELFF | TGTGCCAGCAGCTTGGGACGACATACCGGGGAGCTGTTTTTT
TRBJ1-4 | TRBV7-9 | . | many | CASSSWVSGNEKLFF | TGTGCCAGCAGCTCCTGGGTGTCGGGTAATGAAAAACTGTTTTTT
TRBJ2-2 | TRBV5-4 | . | many | CASSLGRRTGELFF | TGTGCCAGCAGCTTGGGACGACGCACCGGGGAGCTGTTTTTT
TRBJ2-7 | TRBV19 | . | . | CASTPGGTGNYEQYF | TGTGCCAGTACCCCGGGGGGGACAGGGAACTACGAGCAGTACTTC
TRBJ2-7 | TRBV2 | TRBD1 | . | CASTGTGVGYEQYF | TGTGCCAGCACCGGGACAGGGGTGGGCTACGAGCAGTACTTC
TRBJ1-2 | TRBV4-1 | TRBD1 | many | CASSQVPRGGYTF | TGCGCCAGCAGCCAAGTTCCCAGGGGGGGCTACACCTTC
TRBJ1-4 | TRBV2 | TRBD1 | once | CASRPGQGNEKLFF | TGTGCCAGCAGACCGGGACAGGGAAATGAAAAACTGTTTTTT
TRBJ2-7 | TRBV10-2 | TRBD2 | . | CASSESTSGRPYEQYF | TGCGCCAGCAGTGAGTCCACTAGCGGGAGGCCTTACGAGCAGTACTTC
TRBJ2-1 | TRBV12-3/TRBV12-4 | TRBD1 | many | CASTIDRDNEQFF | TGTGCCAGCACCATCGACAGGGACAATGAGCAGTTCTTC
TRBJ2-7 | TRBV6-1 | . | . | CASSENNYEQYF | TGTGCCAGCAGTGAGAACAATTACGAGCAGTACTTC
TRBJ1-1 | TRBV19 | TRBD1 | many | CASSSGVDRLNTEAFF | TGTGCCAGTAGTTCCGGGGTGGACAGGCTGAACACTGAAGCTTTCTTT
TRBJ1-2 | TRBV6-2/TRBV6-3 | . | many | CASSYDSRGYTF | TGTGCCAGCAGCTACGACAGCCGGGGCTACACCTTC
TRBJ2-7 | TRBV29-1 | TRBD2 | . | CSVERSGGPSSYEQYF | TGCAGCGTTGAGCGTAGCGGGGGCCCTAGCTCCTACGAGCAGTACTTC
TRBJ2-7 | TRBV18 | TRBD1 | many | CASSPRTGVAYEQYF | TGTGCCAGCTCACCACGCACAGGGGTTGCCTACGAGCAGTACTTC
TRBJ1-1 | TRBV25-1 | TRBD1 | . | CASSREGAGTEAFF | TGTGCCAGCAGCCGAGAGGGGGCGGGCACTGAAGCTTTCTTT
TRBJ2-5 | TRBV19 | TRBD1 | . | CACSTRDRSRETQYF | TGTGCCTGTAGTACCAGGGACAGGTCAAGGGAGACCCAGTACTTC
TRBJ2-1 | TRBV5-6 | . | . | CASLRNEQFF | TGTGCCAGCCTTCGCAATGAGCAGTTCTTC
TRBJ1-2 | TRBV24-1 | . | . | CATTQRGGSNYGYTF | TGTGCCACCACACAAAGGGGAGGATCTAACTATGGCTACACCTTC
TRBJ2-5 | TRBV2 | . | many | CASSEEAGRETQYF | TGTGCCAGCAGTGAAGAAGCAGGTAGAGAGACCCAGTACTTC